This T cell receptor beta chain was identified during a study of blood T cell repertoires in COVID-19. At the level of the study: The cDNA or gDNA used as material had been derived from T cells, B-cell-depleted T cells, or PBMCs.

This clone has a single count. Germline-derived CDR1 and CDR2 are SGHTA and FQGNSA. Between the trimmed V and J ends, which lost 5 bases and 4 bases, there was a span of 18 bases. This CDR3 spans 15 amino acids. TCRdb keeps only in-frame clones here, not all; method: immunoSEQ multiplex PCR. The sample carries around 30,000 clones, 75% recorded once. The clonotype comes from an elderly man with active or convalescent COVID-19. The sample was peripheral blood. This chain joins TRBV7-2 and TRBJ2-7, with D possibly being TRBD2 (7 bases). CDR3 protein: CASSLGSGGLYEQYF. CDR3 nucleotide sequence: TGTGCCAGCAGCCTAGGTTCCGGGGGGCTTTACGAGCAGTACTTC.